The present T cell receptor beta chain was sequenced within a study of blood T cell repertoires in COVID-19. Study background: The United States, Italy and Spain supplied acute and convalescent COVID-19 samples. Nucleic acid was either cDNA or gDNA, and it came from T cells, B-cell-depleted T cells, or PBMCs.

Each participant's cohort was designated according to participant-reported clinical history. Up to 2 weeks before entering the study, exposed participants had met a COVID-19 case. Only in-frame clones appear in the TCRdb table, and some are missing; sequencing was by immunoSEQ multiplex PCR. There are around 250,000 clones in the sample; roughly 88% occur only once, and 3.1% lies in the top ten. The J segment lost 5 bases and the V segment lost 6 bases, leaving 9 bases of the junction unmatched. This CDR3 is 15 amino acids long. In germline, CDR1 is SGHDN, CDR2 FVKESK. The sequenced material came from PBMCs or T cells enriched from blood (not recorded which). The rearrangement joins TRBV14 to TRBJ2-1; 8 positions match TRBD2. This sequence was found in a woman aged 40 to 55 who had been exposed to COVID-19. Written as DNA, the CDR3 is TGTGCCAGCAGACCCGAGCGGGGGAGGAACAATGAGCAGTTCTTC. As protein: CASRPERGRNNEQFF.